This T cell receptor (beta chain) is from a study of PD-1 blockade in classical Hodgkin lymphoma. Study-wide results and caveats: What caused the repertoire differences, perhaps disease activity or prior therapy, remains undefined.

After autologous stem cell transplantation all patients relapsed, and prior brentuximab vedotin exposure differed between cohorts. As to this clone: The antigen is undetermined.

Sequencing used immunoSEQ multiplex PCR; TCRdb keeps in-frame clones, though not all of them. The sample includes 40,000 to 50,000 clones, more than 70% seen only once; the top ten take roughly 13%. After removal of 4 bases from V and 7 bases from J, the junction contained 13 bases not matched to a gene. Germline assignment: CDR1 SNHLY and CDR2 FYNNEI. This CDR3 spans 16 amino acids. V gene TRBV2 combines with J gene TRBJ2-3; the match to TRBD2 covers 8 bases. This material consisted of peripheral blood mononuclear cells (PBMCs), taken at baseline. The sequence derives from a human donor with classical Hodgkin lymphoma. For the CDR3, the DNA is TGTGCCAGCAGTGGTTTGGGGACTAGGGTGACAAATACGCAGTATTTT. It encodes CASSGLGTRVTNTQYF.